Each of the 30 T cell receptor beta chains below was sequenced from the same sample in a study of early T cells in non-severe SARS-CoV-2 infection. TCRdb reprocessed the 5' RACE reads with MiXCR, giving one entry per CDR3 protein. This table holds around 30,000 distinct CDR3 sequences, approximately 9.2% found once. The sequenced sample consisted of whole blood. These receptors were taken from an adult who was a healthcare worker with PCR-confirmed SARS-CoV-2 infection or an uninfected control (not recorded which).

This clonotype was seen at least ten times. The genes are TRBV20-1 and TRBJ2-1; no clear D gene. The CDR3 sequence is 13 residues long. V was pared by 0 bases and J by 0 bases, with 3 bases between. Germline CDR1 reads DFQATT; CDR2 reads SNEGSKA (reference sequence). CDR3 residues: CSARDYSYNEQFF. The CDR3 region has the DNA TGCAGTGCTAGAGACTACTCCTACAATGAGCAGTTCTTC.

This clonotype was detected ten times or more. The chain combines TRBV7-2 with TRBJ2-3, with 8 bases fitting TRBD2. The CDR3 sequence is 14 residues long. J gave up 4 bases and V 2 bases, and 2 bases lay outside the gene matches. CDR1 SGHTA and CDR2 FQGNSA come from the germline V gene. The CDR3 region has the DNA TGTGCCAGCAGCTTAACGGGGGGGCCAGATACGCAGTATTTT. This sequence encodes CASSLTGGPDTQYF.

V is TRBV7-2 and J is TRBJ2-1, with TRBD1 matching 11 bases. Germline CDR1 SGHTA, CDR2 FQGNSA. The V segment lost 7 bases and the J segment 2 bases; nucleotides outside the gene matches: 4. The CDR3 loop spans 15 amino acids. The CDR3 here is CASIRTGGTYNEQFF. The DNA of the CDR3 is TGTGCCAGCATAAGGACAGGGGGCACCTACAATGAGCAGTTCTTC.

This clonotype came up a few times. The gene calls are TRBV12-3 or TRBV12-4 and TRBJ1-4; no reliable D call. Trimming took off 1 base at V and 6 bases at J, with 9 bases between the two ends. This CDR3 comprises 14 residues. CDR3 in amino acids: CASSLDQGYEKLFF. As DNA, the CDR3 is TGTGCCAGCAGTTTAGACCAAGGGTATGAAAAACTGTTTTTT.

In its sample, this clonotype was seen many times. The chain carries TRBV6-5 and TRBJ2-7; D unclear. The CDR3 sequence is 15 residues long. Germline V gene data show CDR1 as MNHEY and CDR2 as SVGAGI. V was cut by 0 bases and J by 2 bases, with 11 bases left in between. The CDR3 region is CASSYSILGTYEQYF. DNA for the CDR3: TGTGCCAGCAGTTACTCGATCCTCGGAACCTACGAGCAGTACTTC.

V is TRBV7-8 and J is TRBJ1-5; TRBD1 might be the D (6 bases). The V end lost 5 bases, the J end lost 7 bases, and 18 bases lay between the germline ends. The CDR3 is 15 amino acids. The germline gives CDR1 SGHVS, CDR2 FQNEAQ. Here the CDR3 reads CASSANTGRGQPQHF. Here the CDR3 DNA reads TGTGCCAGCAGCGCCAATACAGGGAGGGGACAGCCCCAGCATTTT.

This clonotype was observed many times. The chain carries TRBV12-3 or TRBV12-4 and TRBJ2-3; 8 bases map to TRBD2. CDR3 length equals 16 residues. The ends lost 4 bases at V and 3 bases at J; junction bases unmatched: 9. CDR3 residues: CASSSSSGGGTDTQYF. In nucleotides, the CDR3 is TGTGCCAGCAGTTCCTCAAGCGGGGGAGGAACAGATACGCAGTATTTT.

The table lists this clonotype with many counts. The chain carries TRBV9 and TRBJ1-2; 8 nucleotides align to TRBD1. The germline V gene encodes CDR1 SGDLS and CDR2 YYNGEE. There are 14 residues in the CDR3. The ends lost 6 bases at V and 7 bases at J; junction bases unmatched: 11. In DNA form, the CDR3 reads TGTGCCAGCACCTTGGACAGGGCCTCTTTTGGCTACACCTTC. Residues: CASTLDRASFGYTF.

This clonotype is termed medium-sized. This sequence joins TRBV27 and TRBJ2-5; a weak D match, TRBD1 (7 bases). Trimming removed 8 bases at V and 6 bases at J, with 13 bases between. The germline V gene has CDR1 MNHEY and CDR2 SMNVEV (reference sequence). The length of the CDR3 is 12 residues. Written as DNA, the CDR3 is TGTGCCAGCCGCCAGGGGGGACAGACCCAGTACTTC. Protein sequence: CASRQGGQTQYF.

This clonotype was detected ten times or more. The gene calls are TRBV30 and TRBJ2-5; possible D gene TRBD2, 5 bases. The germline V and J ends were trimmed by 2 bases and 7 bases, with 17 bases remaining between them. Germline assignment: CDR1 GTSNPN and CDR2 SVGIG (reference sequence). CDR3 length: 14 residues. The CDR3 nucleotides read TGTGCCTGGAGTACAGTGGGCCGCGGAGGGACCCAGTACTTC. Translating gives CAWSTVGRGGTQYF. The full variable domain, with the rest looked up from reference TRBV30 and TRBJ2-5, is SQTIHQWPATLVQPVGSPLSLECTVEGTSNPNLYWYRQAAGRGLQLLFYSVGIGQISSEVPQNLSASRPQDRQFILSSKKLLLSDSGFYLCAWSTVGRGGTQYFGPGTRLLVL.

There are many counts of this clonotype. The chain employs TRBV10-3 and TRBJ2-5; D might be TRBD1 (6 bases). This CDR3 contains 12 residues. V lost 8 bases, J lost 0 bases, and 7 bases lay in between. Germline V gives CDR1 ENHRY, CDR2 SYGVKD. CDR3 DNA sequence: TGTGCCATCGGGGGCAACCAAGAGACCCAGTACTTC. It translates to CAIGGNQETQYF.

The rearrangement links TRBV7-8 to TRBJ2-7; D is unresolved. This CDR3 has 14 residues. The V end lost 5 bases, the J end lost 1 base, and 12 bases lay between the germline ends. The germline gives CDR1 SGHVS, CDR2 FQNEAQ. In nucleotides, the CDR3 is TGTGCCAGCAGCCCCTTGATCACTTCCTACGAGCAGTACTTC. Translation gives CASSPLITSYEQYF.

This clonotype was seen at least ten times. The V and J genes are TRBV14 and TRBJ2-3; no clear D gene. The V gene lost 5 bases and the J gene lost 3 bases, with 9 bases spanning the gap. The CDR3 runs to 13 residues. CDR1 and CDR2 from the germline V gene are SGHDN and FVKESK. The CDR3 nucleotides read TGTGCCAGCAGCTCCCGAGGAACAGATACGCAGTATTTT. The encoded protein is CASSSRGTDTQYF.

This clonotype was picked up many times. This chain joins TRBV7-2 and TRBJ2-7, with D possibly TRBD1 on 6 matching bases. This CDR3 is built from 14 residues. V lost 3 bases and J 2 bases, leaving 11 bases between the germline ends. Germline-derived CDR1 and CDR2 are SGHTA and FQGNSA. The CDR3 DNA reads as TGTGCCAGCAGCTTCCGGACAGAAGCCTACGAGCAGTACTTC. Translating it yields CASSFRTEAYEQYF.

This clonotype came up a few times. The J gene is TRBJ1-5, the V gene TRBV2; tentatively, D is TRBD1 (5 bases). Per the germline V gene, CDR1 is SNHLY and CDR2 is FYNNEI. V was clipped by 6 bases and J by 1 base, with 10 bases between them. CDR3 size: 14 residues. Here the CDR3 reads CASSWDLSNQPQHF. The CDR3 DNA is TGTGCCAGCAGCTGGGACCTAAGCAATCAGCCCCAGCATTTT.

The chain uses TRBV29-1 and TRBJ1-4; D ambiguous. Looked up from germline, CDR1 is SQVTM and CDR2 is ANQGSEA. Trimming pared 7 bases from V and 5 bases from J, leaving 5 bases between. The length of the CDR3 is 10 residues. The CDR3 DNA reads as TGCAGCGCCCTGAATGAAAAACTGTTTTTT. It encodes CSALNEKLFF.

This chain joins TRBV7-2 and TRBJ2-7; TRBD2 matches at 14 bases. Losses at the gene ends were 5 bases for V and 2 bases for J; bases not matched to a gene: 5. The CDR3 consists of 16 residues. Germline V gene lookup returns CDR1 SGHTA and CDR2 FQGNSA. CDR3 nucleotides: TGTGCCAGCAGCCCGACGACTAGCGGGGGGGCCTACGAGCAGTACTTC. Encoded protein: CASSPTTSGGAYEQYF.

The chain is built from TRBV7-2 and TRBJ1-6; the D is unclear. Between the trimmed V and J ends, which lost 0 bases and 10 bases, there was a span of 16 bases. This CDR3 is 16 amino acids long. Germline CDR1 SGHTA, CDR2 FQGNSA. CDR3: CASSLAGSRILSPLHF. For the CDR3, the DNA is TGTGCCAGCAGCTTAGCGGGGTCCCGAATTCTATCACCCCTCCACTTT.

This clonotype has at least ten counts. The chain joins TRBV5-1 to TRBJ1-2; tentatively, D is TRBD1 (6 bases). CDR1 and CDR2 from the germline V gene are SGHRS and YFSETQ. Between the trimmed V and J ends, which lost 4 bases and 4 bases, there was a span of 11 bases. This CDR3 is 13 amino acids long. CDR3 in amino acids: CASSQDSTYGYTF. Written as DNA, the CDR3 is TGCGCCAGCAGCCAGGACAGCACCTATGGCTACACCTTC. The whole variable domain, remainder taken from reference TRBV5-1 and TRBJ1-2, is KAGVTQTPRYLIKTRGQQVTLSCSPISGHRSVSWYQQTPGQGLQFLFEYFSETQRNKGNFPGRFSGRQFSNSRSEMNVSTLELGDSALYLCASSQDSTYGYTFGSGTRLTVV.

In this sample, this clonotype turned up many times. This chain connects TRBV5-1 to TRBJ1-1; a possible D gene is TRBD1 (5 bases). Germline CDR1 is SGHRS and CDR2 is YFSETQ. This CDR3 is built from 15 residues. V lost 0 bases to trimming and J lost 6 bases, with 15 bases between them. CDR3 in amino acids: CASSLVSMGQSEAFF. CDR3 nucleotide sequence: TGCGCCAGCAGCTTGGTAAGCATGGGGCAGTCTGAAGCTTTCTTT.

The J gene is TRBJ2-3, the V gene TRBV4-1; D unresolved. Germline CDR1 and CDR2: MGHRA and YSYEKL. Trimming shortened V by 1 base and J by 1 base, and 6 bases separated the two germline ends. The CDR3 sequence is 14 residues long. The CDR3 region is CASSQGRRTDTQYF. The CDR3 DNA follows: TGCGCCAGCAGCCAAGGACGGCGCACAGATACGCAGTATTTT.

The chain is built from TRBV7-6 and TRBJ2-3, with no clear D. The germline V gene encodes CDR1 SGHVS and CDR2 FNYEAQ. The CDR3 extends over 15 amino acids. V lost 5 bases and J 2 bases, leaving 14 bases between the germline ends. The CDR3 protein is CASSPADGDTDTQYF. The CDR3 coding sequence is TGTGCCAGCAGCCCCGCGGACGGCGACACAGATACGCAGTATTTT.

This clonotype occurred many times. This chain links TRBV20-1 with TRBJ2-5; 13 nucleotides agree with TRBD2. The CDR3 has 15 amino acids. CDR1 DFQATT and CDR2 SNEGSKA come from the germline V gene (reference sequence). Unmatched junction bases numbered 1, after V lost 1 base and J lost 2 bases. CDR3 coding DNA: TGCAGTGCTAGAGCGGGACTAGCGGGGCAAGAGACCCAGTACTTC. Translation gives CSARAGLAGQETQYF.

The rearrangement uses TRBV6-2 or TRBV6-3 and TRBJ2-7, with 7 bases aligning to TRBD2. CDR1 is MNHEY, CDR2 SVGEGT, per germline. This CDR3 is built from 14 residues. The trim removed 0 bases at V and 5 bases at J, leaving 4 bases unmatched. CDR3 bases: TGTGCCAGCAGTTACTCGCGGGGGTCCCACGAGCAGTACTTC. Translating it yields CASSYSRGSHEQYF.

The chain links TRBV9 to TRBJ1-5; unclear D gene. Between the trimmed V and J ends, which lost 0 bases and 7 bases, there was a span of 8 bases. This CDR3 region has 13 residues. The germline V gene encodes CDR1 SGDLS and CDR2 YYNGEE. Here the CDR3 reads CASSVGEGQPQHF. In nucleotides, the CDR3 is TGTGCCAGCAGCGTAGGAGAAGGGCAGCCCCAGCATTTT.

This clonotype came up many times. This rearrangement joins TRBV7-2 to TRBJ2-3; D gene uncertain. V shed 4 bases and J shed 5 bases, with 16 bases lying between them. Germline loops: CDR1 SGHTA, CDR2 FQGNSA. The CDR3 is 15 residues long. The CDR3 nucleotides are TGTGCCAGCAGCTCCATTAACCCCCCCAAAGATACGCAGTATTTT. Its translation: CASSSINPPKDTQYF.

Many counts were recorded for this clonotype. The rearrangement joins TRBV19 to TRBJ2-1; D perhaps matches TRBD2 (5 bases). The CDR3 length is 15 residues. Trimming removed 4 bases at V and 4 bases at J, with 14 bases between. Per the germline V gene, CDR1 is LNHDA and CDR2 is SQIVND (reference sequence). Written as DNA, the CDR3 is TGTGCCAGTAGTACATTAATTAGACTATACAATGAGCAGTTCTTC. Translated, it gives CASSTLIRLYNEQFF.

The CDR3 sequence: CASSYEQYF. The CDR3 DNA is TGTGCCAGCTCCTACGAGCAGTACTTC. The chain combines TRBV5-8 with TRBJ2-7; no definite D call. Trimming cost V 7 bases and J 1 base, with 0 bases left between them. The CDR3 totals 9 residues. Germline V gives CDR1 SGHTS, CDR2 YDEGEE.

Sample share makes this clonotype medium-sized. The gene calls are TRBV7-9 and TRBJ2-7; D is unclear. Germline V CDR1 and CDR2: SEHNR, FQNEAQ (reference sequence). Trimming stripped 4 bases from V and 3 bases from J, with 7 bases between. The CDR3 consists of 12 residues. The CDR3 spells CASSSDYYEQYF. The CDR3 bases are TGTGCCAGCAGCTCGGATTACTACGAGCAGTACTTC.

This clonotype was recorded many times. The genes are TRBV7-9 and TRBJ1-2; D unclear. The CDR3 length is 14 residues. The ends were cut back, 1 base at V and 6 bases at J, with 12 bases in the middle. The germline V gene has CDR1 SEHNR and CDR2 FQNEAQ (reference sequence). The CDR3 protein is CASSLVSRRDGYTF. CDR3 DNA sequence: TGTGCCAGCAGCTTAGTATCCCGGCGGGATGGCTACACCTTC.